These 14 T cell receptor beta chains came from one sample sequenced in a study of identical twins. TCRdb analysed the 5' RACE reads with MiXCR anew, one entry per CDR3 protein. The data hold fewer than 800,000 distinct CDR3 sequences, with roughly 7.2% observed a single time. These same data were also listed under a study on yellow fever vaccine responses in identical twins.

Sequencing input: PBMCs. These receptors were obtained from a woman aged 18-29 years in good health.

About this clonotype itself: At one boundary the junction diverges from the germline segment, which might be a read error. The chain has TRBV20-1 and TRBJ2-6, with 7 bases aligning to TRBD2. The CDR3 totals 17 residues. From germline, CDR1 is DFQATT and CDR2 SNEGSKA (reference sequence). Written as DNA, the CDR3 is TGCTGTGCAAAACCGGGACTAACCGAATCTGGGGCCAACGTCCTGACTTTC. This encodes CCAKPGLTESGANVLTF.

This clonotype has just a few counts. The J gene is TRBJ1-2, the V gene TRBV29-1; TRBD1 matches 10 bases. Germline CDR1 is SQVTM and CDR2 is ANQGSEA. V was pared by 5 bases and J by 4 bases, with 7 bases of the junction left unmatched. The CDR3 has 14 amino acids. The CDR3 nucleotides are TGCAGCGTTACCGACAGGGGGCAAGTCTATGGCTACACCTTC. It specifies CSVTDRGQVYGYTF.

This clonotype was counted between two and nine times. The chain joins TRBV20-1 to TRBJ2-5, with 10 bases lining up with TRBD1. Per germline, CDR1 DFQATT and CDR2 SNEGSKA (reference sequence). V dropped 3 bases and J dropped 1; count of bases not matched to a gene: 8. CDR3 length equals 16 residues. CDR3 nucleotides: TGCAGTGCTAGGGTCATTGGACAGGGGGTCCAAGAGACCCAGTACTTC. Translating it yields CSARVIGQGVQETQYF.

This clonotype has a count of ten or more. The chain is built from TRBV4-2 and TRBJ1-5; D unclear. This CDR3 region has 15 residues. Germline V lookup: CDR1 LGHNA, CDR2 YNFKEQ. The germline V and J ends were trimmed by 0 bases and 2 bases, with 8 bases remaining between them. CDR3 in DNA: TGTGCCAGCAGCCAAGATGTCCAGGGCAATCAGCCCCAGCATTTT. Encoded protein: CASSQDVQGNQPQHF.

In this sample, this clonotype turned up many times. The J gene is TRBJ1-5, the V gene TRBV7-9, with TRBD1 identical over 7 bases. This CDR3 is 16 amino acids long. Germline values: CDR1 SEHNR, CDR2 FQNEAQ (reference sequence). After removal of 5 bases from V and 2 bases from J, the junction contained 9 bases not matched to a gene. The CDR3 DNA reads TGTGCCAGCAGCGCAGGGGGGGCGCATGGCAATCAGCCCCAGCATTTT. The encoded protein is CASSAGGAHGNQPQHF.

This chain uses TRBV20-1 with TRBJ1-4, with D perhaps matching TRBD1 (5 bases). The V end was cut by 5 bases, the J end by 5 bases, with 12 bases between. Germline assignment: CDR1 DFQATT and CDR2 SNEGSKA (reference sequence). The CDR3 spans 13 residues. CDR3 DNA: TGCAGTGCTGCCCTGGGGCCGAATGAAAAACTGTTTTTT. Amino acid sequence: CSAALGPNEKLFF.

This clonotype was seen more than once but under ten times. V usage is TRBV19 and J usage is TRBJ2-7, with 9 nucleotides matching TRBD1. This CDR3 spans 15 amino acids. CDR1 is LNHDA, CDR2 SQIVND, per germline (reference sequence). V was pared by 3 bases and J by 4 bases, with 7 bases of the junction left unmatched. As DNA, the CDR3 is TGTGCCAGTAGTATTCTACCGGGACAGGGATACGAGCAGTACTTC. This encodes CASSILPGQGYEQYF. Based on the CDR3 plus reference TRBV19 and TRBJ2-7, the full variable domain is DGGITQSPKYLFRKEGQNVTLSCEQNLNHDAMYWYRQDPGQGLRLIYYSQIVNDFQKGDIAEGYSVSREKKESFPLTVTSAQKNPTAFYLCASSILPGQGYEQYFGPGTRLTVT.

The J gene is TRBJ1-2, the V gene TRBV12-3 or TRBV12-4, with D perhaps TRBD1 (6 bases). This CDR3 is built from 12 residues. Trimming removed 5 bases from V and 8 bases from J, with 12 bases in between. CDR3 sequence (DNA): TGTGCCAGCAGTGGGGCAGGGGAAGGCTACACCTTC. Translated: CASSGAGEGYTF.

There are many counts of this clonotype. The chain recombines TRBV2 with TRBJ1-1; no reliable D call. The CDR3 is 14 residues long. The germline gives CDR1 SNHLY, CDR2 FYNNEI. Trimming shortened V by 8 bases and J by 5 bases, and 18 bases separated the two germline ends. CDR3 in DNA: TGTGCCAGCCATTTTACAGACCGGAGGACTGAAGCTTTCTTT. Its translation: CASHFTDRRTEAFF. Full variable domain (missing parts from reference TRBV2 and TRBJ1-1): EPEVTQTPSHQVTQMGQEVILRCVPISNHLYFYWYRQILGQKVEFLVSFYNNEISEKSEIFDDQFSVERPDGSNFTLKIRSTKLEDSAMYFCASHFTDRRTEAFFGQGTRLTVV.

This clonotype has just a few counts. The rearrangement uses TRBV4-1 and TRBJ2-7; a possible D gene is TRBD1 (5 bases). The V gene's germline CDR1 is MGHRA and CDR2 YSYEKL. V lost 0 bases to trimming and J lost 3 bases, with 12 bases between them. The length of the CDR3 is 15 residues. CDR3 DNA sequence: TGCGCCAGCAGCCAAGAAGTAAACAGGAACTACGAGCAGTACGTC. This codes for CASSQEVNRNYEQYV.

There are a few counts of this clonotype. The chain couples TRBV7-9 to TRBJ2-7, with 9 bases lining up with TRBD1. Germline CDR1 is SEHNR and CDR2 is FQNEAQ (reference sequence). V trimming: 3 bases; J trimming: 1 base; junction bases outside the gene matches: 7. The CDR3 is 16 residues long. The CDR3 reads CASSFQQGAFSYEQYF. The CDR3 DNA is TGTGCCAGCAGCTTTCAACAGGGGGCGTTTTCCTACGAGCAGTACTTC. The entire variable domain, with the rest obtained from reference TRBV7-9 and TRBJ2-7, is as follows: DTGVSQNPRHKITKRGQNVTFRCDPISEHNRLYWYRQTLGQGPEFLTYFQNEAQLEKSRLLSDRFSAERPKGSFSTLEIQRTEQGDSAMYLCASSFQQGAFSYEQYFGPGTRLTVT.

This clonotype appeared a few times. The chain joins TRBV29-1 to TRBJ2-2; D is ambiguous. The CDR3 spans 16 residues. Trimming removed 1 base from V and 2 bases from J, with 14 bases in between. CDR1 SQVTM and CDR2 ANQGSEA come from the germline V gene. The CDR3, as DNA: TGCAGCGTTGAAGGAGACCAAGATACCAACACCGGGGAGCTGTTTTTT. It specifies CSVEGDQDTNTGELFF.

This clonotype has at least ten counts. The chain links TRBV24-1 to TRBJ2-1, with 9 bases that match TRBD2. With 4 bases clipped from V and 10 bases from J, the junction kept 10 bases outside the gene matches. Germline assignment: CDR1 KGHDR and CDR2 SFDVKD. CDR3 length: 15 amino acids. CDR3: CATSDPGLAGAEQFF. CDR3 sequence (DNA): TGTGCCACCAGTGACCCGGGACTAGCTGGCGCCGAGCAGTTCTTC.

This clonotype was recorded at least ten times. The genes are TRBV4-1 and TRBJ2-3; D possibly corresponds to TRBD2 (6 bases). Trimming shortened V by 5 bases and J by 4 bases, and 10 bases separated the two germline ends. The CDR3 contains 13 residues. Germline loops: CDR1 MGHRA, CDR2 YSYEKL. The CDR3 DNA sequence: TGCGCCAGCAGCTTAGGGACTCCAGATACGCAGTATTTT. Its translation: CASSLGTPDTQYF.